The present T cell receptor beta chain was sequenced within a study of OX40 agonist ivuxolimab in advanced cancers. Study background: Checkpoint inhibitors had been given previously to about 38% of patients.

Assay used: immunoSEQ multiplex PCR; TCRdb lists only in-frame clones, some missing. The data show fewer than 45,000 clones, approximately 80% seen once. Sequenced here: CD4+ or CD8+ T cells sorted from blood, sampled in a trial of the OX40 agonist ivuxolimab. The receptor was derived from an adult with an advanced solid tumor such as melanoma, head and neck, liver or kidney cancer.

The CDR3 nucleotides are TGTGCCAGCAGTCTACAGGGGGCGCCGGATTCAGATACGCAGTATTTT. Translated, it gives CASSLQGAPDSDTQYF. V is TRBV7-6 and J is TRBJ2-3, with 9 positions matching TRBD1. CDR1 SGHVS and CDR2 FNYEAQ come from the germline V gene. With V trimmed by 6 bases and J by 4 bases, 11 bases remained unmatched. The CDR3 has 16 amino acids.